This is a list of T cell receptor beta chains from one sample in a study of blood T cell repertoires in COVID-19. TCRdb keeps only in-frame clones here, not all; method: immunoSEQ multiplex PCR. In the table there are some 190,000 clones, 80% of which are singletons. The sequencing sample was made of peripheral blood. The receptors originated from a man aged 60 to 69 with acute or convalescent COVID-19. CDR3s include the opening cysteine and the closing phenylalanine or tryptophan. D genes are given only for firm matches. Only part of the rows carry a size: once, few, many, or a class if the clone is expanded.

j_call,d_call,v_call,clone_size,cdr3_aa,cdr3_nt
TRBJ1-3,NA,TRBV4-2,few,CASSQDRGRGNTIYF,TGTGCCAGCAGCCAAGACAGGGGCAGGGGAAACACCATATATTTT
TRBJ2-7,TRBD1,TRBV6-5,NA,CASVAGGYYEQYF,TGTGCCAGCGTCGCAGGGGGCTACTACGAGCAGTACTTC
TRBJ1-2,NA,TRBV27,NA,CASSPQPGSGGYTF,TGTGCCAGCAGCCCCCAGCCCGGGAGCGGTGGCTACACCTTC
TRBJ1-6,NA,TRBV19,NA,CASSIDLVGGNSPLHF,TGTGCCAGTAGTATTGACCTAGTTGGCGGAAATTCACCCCTCCACTTT
TRBJ1-4,NA,TRBV30,NA,CAWSVRGSGEKLFF,TGTGCCTGGAGTGTAAGGGGGTCCGGTGAAAAACTGTTTTTT
TRBJ2-7,TRBD2,TRBV3-1/TRBV3-2,NA,CASSSYSGRAAYEQYF,TGTGCCAGCAGCAGCTATAGCGGGAGGGCCGCATACGAGCAGTACTTC
TRBJ1-2,NA,TRBV25-1,NA,CASSDRGYGYTF,TGTGCCAGCAGTGACAGGGGCTATGGCTACACCTTC
TRBJ1-1,NA,TRBV5-4,NA,CASSLDQGLGEAFF,TGTGCCAGCAGCTTGGATCAGGGCCTGGGTGAAGCTTTCTTT
TRBJ2-3,TRBD1,TRBV7-2,NA,CASSYRTGETDTQYF,TGTGCCAGCAGCTACCGGACAGGGGAGACAGATACGCAGTATTTT
TRBJ1-4,NA,TRBV4-3,NA,CASSQFPGTNEKLFF,TGCGCCAGCAGCCAATTTCCAGGGACAAATGAAAAACTGTTTTTT
TRBJ1-5,NA,TRBV25-1,NA,CASSEIGRDNQPQHF,TGTGCCAGCAGTGAAATCGGGAGAGACAATCAGCCCCAGCATTTT
TRBJ2-7,NA,TRBV5-6,NA,CASSLVRDPYEQYF,TGTGCCAGCAGCTTGGTCAGGGATCCTTACGAGCAGTACTTC
TRBJ2-3,NA,TRBV4-3,few,CASSQAGNIGDTQYF,TGCGCCAGCAGCCAAGCAGGGAATATCGGGGATACGCAGTATTTT
TRBJ1-3,TRBD1,TRBV9,NA,CASSISGTGGGNTIYF,TGTGCCAGCAGCATTAGTGGGACAGGGGGCGGAAACACCATATATTTT
TRBJ2-1,NA,TRBV27,few,CASSFLAHNEQFF,TGTGCCAGCAGTTTCCTAGCCCACAATGAGCAGTTCTTC
TRBJ2-2,TRBD2,TRBV5-1,NA,CASSPERTSGRFPGELFF,TGCGCCAGCAGCCCGGAGAGGACTAGCGGGAGGTTCCCCGGGGAGCTGTTTTTT
TRBJ2-2,TRBD2,TRBV2,once,CASRGGDSVNEELFF,TGTGCCAGCAGGGGGGGGGACTCCGTGAATGAGGAGCTGTTTTTT
TRBJ2-3,TRBD1,TRBV2,NA,CASGRDRDPERTDTQYF,TGTGCCAGCGGCCGGGACAGGGATCCGGAACGCACAGATACGCAGTATTTT
TRBJ2-1,TRBD2,TRBV5-1,NA,CASSLDRAGGYNEQFF,TGCGCCAGCAGCTTGGATAGAGCGGGGGGCTACAATGAGCAGTTCTTC
TRBJ2-3,NA,TRBV19,NA,CASSIAVIRGPGLPTDTQYF,TGTGCCAGTAGTATAGCGGTAATTCGGGGTCCGGGACTCCCCACAGATACGCAGTATTTT
TRBJ1-1,NA,TRBV20-1,NA,CSGRENTEAFF,TGCAGTGGGAGGGAGAACACTGAAGCTTTCTTT
TRBJ2-5,NA,TRBV2,NA,CASLIAAQETQYF,TGTGCCAGCTTGATTGCGGCCCAAGAGACCCAGTACTTC
TRBJ2-3,TRBD2,TRBV11-1,NA,CASSTTSGGTDTQYF,TGTGCCAGCAGTACGACTAGCGGGGGAACAGATACGCAGTATTTT
TRBJ2-2,NA,TRBV6-4,NA,CASSEQGRDTGELFF,TGTGCCAGCAGCGAACAGGGAAGGGACACCGGGGAGCTGTTTTTT
TRBJ2-1,NA,TRBV27,NA,CASSFRDSGSNEQFF,TGTGCCAGCAGTTTCCGGGACAGCGGGTCCAATGAGCAGTTCTTC
TRBJ1-5,NA,TRBV2,NA,CASSTGSNQPQHF,TGTGCCAGCAGTACAGGGAGCAATCAGCCCCAGCATTTT
TRBJ2-1,TRBD1,TRBV9,NA,CASSVAPQGANNEQFF,TGTGCCAGCAGCGTAGCTCCGCAGGGGGCTAACAATGAGCAGTTCTTC